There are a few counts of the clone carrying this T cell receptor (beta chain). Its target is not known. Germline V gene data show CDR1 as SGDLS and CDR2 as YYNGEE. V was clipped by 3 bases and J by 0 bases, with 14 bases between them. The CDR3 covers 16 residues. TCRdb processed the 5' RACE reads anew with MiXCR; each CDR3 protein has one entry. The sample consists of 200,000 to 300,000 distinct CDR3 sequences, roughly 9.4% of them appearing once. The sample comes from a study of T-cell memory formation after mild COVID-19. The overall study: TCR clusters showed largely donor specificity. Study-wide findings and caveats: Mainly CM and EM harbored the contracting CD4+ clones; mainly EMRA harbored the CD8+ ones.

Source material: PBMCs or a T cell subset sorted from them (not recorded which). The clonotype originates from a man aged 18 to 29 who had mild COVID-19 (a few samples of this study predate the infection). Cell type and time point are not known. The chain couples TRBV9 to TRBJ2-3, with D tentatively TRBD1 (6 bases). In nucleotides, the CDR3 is TGTGCCAGCAGCGGGGCCTCAGGGGCTAGCACAGATACGCAGTATTTT. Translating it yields CASSGASGASTDTQYF.